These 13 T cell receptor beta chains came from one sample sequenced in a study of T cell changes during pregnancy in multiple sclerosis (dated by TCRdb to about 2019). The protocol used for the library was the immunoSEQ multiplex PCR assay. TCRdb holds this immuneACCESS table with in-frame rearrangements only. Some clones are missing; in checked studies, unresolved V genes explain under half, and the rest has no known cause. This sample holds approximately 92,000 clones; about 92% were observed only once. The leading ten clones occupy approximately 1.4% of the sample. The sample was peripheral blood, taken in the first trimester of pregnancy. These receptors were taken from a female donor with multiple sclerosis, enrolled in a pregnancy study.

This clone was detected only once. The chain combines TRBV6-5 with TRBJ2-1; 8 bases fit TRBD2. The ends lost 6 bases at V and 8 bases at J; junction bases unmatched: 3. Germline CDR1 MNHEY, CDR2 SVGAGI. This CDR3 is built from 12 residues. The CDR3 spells CASRGLADEQFF. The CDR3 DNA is TGTGCCAGCAGAGGACTAGCCGATGAGCAGTTCTTC.

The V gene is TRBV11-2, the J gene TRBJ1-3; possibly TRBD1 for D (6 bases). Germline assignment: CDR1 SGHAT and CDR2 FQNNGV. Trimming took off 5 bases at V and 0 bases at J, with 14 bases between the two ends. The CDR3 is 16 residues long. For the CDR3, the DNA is TGTGCCAGCAGCACGTATACAGGGAGCTCTGGAAACACCATATATTTT. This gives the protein CASSTYTGSSGNTIYF.

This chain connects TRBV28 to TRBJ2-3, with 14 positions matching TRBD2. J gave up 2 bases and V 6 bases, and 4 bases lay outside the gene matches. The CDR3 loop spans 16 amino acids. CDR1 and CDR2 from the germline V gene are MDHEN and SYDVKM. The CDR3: CASRGTSGSPTDTQYF. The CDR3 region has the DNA TGTGCCAGCAGAGGGACTAGCGGGAGCCCCACAGATACGCAGTATTTT.

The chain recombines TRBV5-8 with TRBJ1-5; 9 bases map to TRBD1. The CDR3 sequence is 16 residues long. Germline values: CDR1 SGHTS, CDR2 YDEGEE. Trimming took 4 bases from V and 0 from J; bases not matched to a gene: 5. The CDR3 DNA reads TGTGCCAGCAGCCCGTGGGACAGGGATAGCAATCAGCCCCAGCATTTT. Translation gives CASSPWDRDSNQPQHF.

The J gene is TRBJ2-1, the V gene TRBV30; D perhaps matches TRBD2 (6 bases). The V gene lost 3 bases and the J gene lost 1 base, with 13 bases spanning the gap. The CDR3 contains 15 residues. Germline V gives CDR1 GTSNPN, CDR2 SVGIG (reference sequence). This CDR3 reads CAWSFQRASYNEQFF. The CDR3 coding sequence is TGTGCCTGGAGCTTCCAGCGGGCGTCCTACAATGAGCAGTTCTTC.

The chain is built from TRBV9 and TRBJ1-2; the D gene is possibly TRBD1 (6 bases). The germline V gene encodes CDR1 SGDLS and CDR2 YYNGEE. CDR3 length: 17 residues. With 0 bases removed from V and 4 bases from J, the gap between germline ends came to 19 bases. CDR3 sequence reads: CASSVEGDLSPFYGYTF. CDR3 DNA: TGTGCCAGCAGCGTAGAGGGGGACCTTTCGCCGTTCTATGGCTACACCTTC.

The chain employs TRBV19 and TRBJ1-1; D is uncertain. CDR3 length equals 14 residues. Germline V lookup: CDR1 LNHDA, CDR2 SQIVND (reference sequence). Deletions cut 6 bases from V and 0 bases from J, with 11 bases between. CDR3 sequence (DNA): TGTGCCAGTAGATTACCCGGGATGAACACTGAAGCTTTCTTT. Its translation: CASRLPGMNTEAFF.

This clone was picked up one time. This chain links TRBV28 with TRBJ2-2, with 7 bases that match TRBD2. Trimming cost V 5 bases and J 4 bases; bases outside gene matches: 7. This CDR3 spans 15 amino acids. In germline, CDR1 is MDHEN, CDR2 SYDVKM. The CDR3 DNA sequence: TGTGCCAGCAGTGCCTACGGGGGGAGCACCGGGGAGCTGTTTTTT. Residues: CASSAYGGSTGELFF.

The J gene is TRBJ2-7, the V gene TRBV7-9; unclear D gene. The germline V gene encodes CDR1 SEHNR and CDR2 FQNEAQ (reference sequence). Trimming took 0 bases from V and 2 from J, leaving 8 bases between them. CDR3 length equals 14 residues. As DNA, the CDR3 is TGTGCCAGCAGCTTAGCCGTGCAGGCCTACGAGCAGTACTTC. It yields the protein CASSLAVQAYEQYF.

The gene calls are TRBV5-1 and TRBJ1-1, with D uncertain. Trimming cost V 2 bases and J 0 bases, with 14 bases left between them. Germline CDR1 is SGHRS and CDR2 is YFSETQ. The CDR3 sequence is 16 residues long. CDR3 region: CASSFTRELMNTEAFF. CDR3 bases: TGCGCCAGCAGCTTTACGAGGGAGCTCATGAACACTGAAGCTTTCTTT.

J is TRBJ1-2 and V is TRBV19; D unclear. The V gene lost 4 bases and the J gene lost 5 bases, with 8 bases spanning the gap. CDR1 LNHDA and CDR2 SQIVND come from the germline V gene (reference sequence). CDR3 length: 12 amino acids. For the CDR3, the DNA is TGTGCCAGTAGTACGTGGGCTTATGGCTACACCTTC. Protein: CASSTWAYGYTF.

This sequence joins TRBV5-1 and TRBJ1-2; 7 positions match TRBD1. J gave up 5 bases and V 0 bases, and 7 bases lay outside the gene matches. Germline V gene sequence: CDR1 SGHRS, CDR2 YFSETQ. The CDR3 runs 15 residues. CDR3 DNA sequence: TGCGCCAGCAGCTTGGTGGCAGGGGGAGGATATGGCTACACCTTC. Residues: CASSLVAGGGYGYTF.

The CDR3 loop is CAARGGQGRETQYF. CDR3 coding DNA: TGTGCCGCACGGGGGGGCCAGGGTCGAGAGACCCAGTACTTC. This chain links TRBV10-3 with TRBJ2-5; 8 bases agree with TRBD2. This CDR3 is built from 14 residues. With V trimmed by 11 bases and J by 4 bases, 12 bases remained unmatched. Per germline, CDR1 ENHRY and CDR2 SYGVKD.